Listed below are T cell receptor beta chains from one sample, sequenced in a study of blood T cell repertoires in COVID-19. The method was immunoSEQ multiplex PCR; TCRdb's version includes in-frame clones alone and lacks a portion of them. Here the sample spans some 78,000 clones, around 89% being singletons. Sequenced: peripheral blood. All receptors come from a woman aged 80 or older with active or convalescent COVID-19. The CDR3 runs from the conserved cysteine through the conserved F or W. Each record gives: CDR3 DNA, CDR3 protein, D gene, CDR3 length, clone size, J gene, V gene. D genes are given only for firm matches. Clone size appears in some rows only: once, few, many, or a class for an expanded clone.

cdr3_nt: TGTGCCAGCAGCTTAGGAATAGTCCCCGATACGCAGTATTTT
cdr3_aa: CASSLGIVPDTQYF
d_call: -
cdr3_length: 14
clone_size: -
j_call: TRBJ2-3
v_call: TRBV11-3

cdr3_nt: TGTGCCAGCAGTTTATATGGGGACAGGGGGCACGGCTACACCTTC
cdr3_aa: CASSLYGDRGHGYTF
d_call: TRBD1
cdr3_length: 15
clone_size: -
j_call: TRBJ1-2
v_call: TRBV28

cdr3_nt: TGTGCCAGCAGCAAAGACAGGGCTCACAATGAGCAGTTCTTC
cdr3_aa: CASSKDRAHNEQFF
d_call: TRBD1
cdr3_length: 14
clone_size: -
j_call: TRBJ2-1
v_call: TRBV6-2/TRBV6-3

cdr3_nt: TGTGCCAGCAGCCCCGGGACACCACGGGACACTGAAGCTTTCTTT
cdr3_aa: CASSPGTPRDTEAFF
d_call: -
cdr3_length: 15
clone_size: -
j_call: TRBJ1-1
v_call: TRBV11-3

cdr3_nt: TGTGCCAGTAGGGGTAGAGAGGTCACCGGGGAGCTGTTTTTT
cdr3_aa: CASRGREVTGELFF
d_call: -
cdr3_length: 14
clone_size: few
j_call: TRBJ2-2
v_call: TRBV19

cdr3_nt: TGCGCCAGCAGCTTGCAGACAGGGTTGAACACTGAAGCTTTCTTT
cdr3_aa: CASSLQTGLNTEAFF
d_call: TRBD1
cdr3_length: 15
clone_size: -
j_call: TRBJ1-1
v_call: TRBV5-1

cdr3_nt: TGTGCCAGCAGCCCCGGGACAGGGACTATTAATGGCTACACCTTC
cdr3_aa: CASSPGTGTINGYTF
d_call: TRBD1
cdr3_length: 15
clone_size: -
j_call: TRBJ1-2
v_call: TRBV7-9

cdr3_nt: TGCGCCAGCAGCCCTGAACTAGCGGGAGTTTCGGAGACCCAGTACTTC
cdr3_aa: CASSPELAGVSETQYF
d_call: TRBD2
cdr3_length: 16
clone_size: -
j_call: TRBJ2-5
v_call: TRBV5-1

cdr3_nt: TGTGCCAGCAGCCCGAAGAGGGATACGCAGTATTTT
cdr3_aa: CASSPKRDTQYF
d_call: -
cdr3_length: 12
clone_size: -
j_call: TRBJ2-3
v_call: TRBV2

cdr3_nt: TGTGCCAGCAGCTCACTAGCGGGAGGGCCCAATGAGCAGTTCTTC
cdr3_aa: CASSSLAGGPNEQFF
d_call: TRBD2
cdr3_length: 15
clone_size: -
j_call: TRBJ2-1
v_call: TRBV7-2

cdr3_nt: TGCGCCAGCAGCTTGGAGCAGGGCCATTCACCCCTCCACTTT
cdr3_aa: CASSLEQGHSPLHF
d_call: -
cdr3_length: 14
clone_size: once
j_call: TRBJ1-6
v_call: TRBV5-1

cdr3_nt: TGCGCCAGCAGTGAGAATCTTAACACTGAAGCTTTCTTT
cdr3_aa: CASSENLNTEAFF
d_call: -
cdr3_length: 13
clone_size: few
j_call: TRBJ1-1
v_call: TRBV10-1

cdr3_nt: TGCAGTGCTAGTGGGGGTAGGGGGAGAGTAAATAATGAGCAGTTCTTC
cdr3_aa: CSASGGRGRVNNEQFF
d_call: -
cdr3_length: 16
clone_size: -
j_call: TRBJ2-1
v_call: TRBV20-1

cdr3_nt: TGTGCCAGCAGCCCTCCGACAGGGGAGTTTGCTGAAGCTTTCTTT
cdr3_aa: CASSPPTGEFAEAFF
d_call: TRBD1
cdr3_length: 15
clone_size: once
j_call: TRBJ1-1
v_call: TRBV7-9

cdr3_nt: TGTGCCAGCAGCTTCGGGTACACCCAGTACTTC
cdr3_aa: CASSFGYTQYF
d_call: -
cdr3_length: 11
clone_size: once
j_call: TRBJ2-5
v_call: TRBV7-2

cdr3_nt: TGTGCCAGCAGTCGAGGGATAGTAGAGACCCAGTACTTC
cdr3_aa: CASSRGIVETQYF
d_call: -
cdr3_length: 13
clone_size: -
j_call: TRBJ2-5
v_call: TRBV27

cdr3_nt: TGTGCCAGCAGCACTAGCGGGAGATACGAGCAGTACTTC
cdr3_aa: CASSTSGRYEQYF
d_call: TRBD2
cdr3_length: 13
clone_size: -
j_call: TRBJ2-7
v_call: TRBV27